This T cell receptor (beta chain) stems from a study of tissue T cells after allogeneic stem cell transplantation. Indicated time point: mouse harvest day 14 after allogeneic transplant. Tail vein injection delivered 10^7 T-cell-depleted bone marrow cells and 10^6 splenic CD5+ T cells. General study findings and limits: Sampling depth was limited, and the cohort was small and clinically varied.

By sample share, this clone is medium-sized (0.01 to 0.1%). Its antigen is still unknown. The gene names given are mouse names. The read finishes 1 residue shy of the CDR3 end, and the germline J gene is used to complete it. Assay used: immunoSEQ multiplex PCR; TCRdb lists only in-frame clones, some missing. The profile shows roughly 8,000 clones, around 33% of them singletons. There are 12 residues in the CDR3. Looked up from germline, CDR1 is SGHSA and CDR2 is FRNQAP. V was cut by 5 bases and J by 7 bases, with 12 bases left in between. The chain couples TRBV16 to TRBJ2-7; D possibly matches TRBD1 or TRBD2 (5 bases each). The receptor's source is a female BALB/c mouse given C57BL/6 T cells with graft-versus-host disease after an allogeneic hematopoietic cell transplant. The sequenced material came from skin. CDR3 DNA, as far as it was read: TGTGCAAGCAGCCTCCGGGACCGGGAACAGTAC. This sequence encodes CASSLRDREQY. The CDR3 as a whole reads CASSLRDREQYF.